A single sample gave rise to the 17 T cell receptor beta chains below, sequenced in a study of cytomegalovirus exposure and HLA in healthy donors. Amplification used 60 Vbeta primers and 13 Jbeta primers. The assay was immunoSEQ multiplex PCR, and TCRdb's table has in-frame clones only and misses some. The sample contains 100,000 to 130,000 clones, over 70% of which appear only once. Sequenced input: PBMCs. These receptors all stem from a man aged 25 to 40 in good health and CMV-seronegative.

The chain employs TRBV30 and TRBJ2-1; D might be TRBD2 (6 bases). This CDR3 comprises 13 residues. CDR1 is GTSNPN, CDR2 SVGIG, per germline (reference sequence). V was clipped by 5 bases and J by 3 bases, with 11 bases between them. As DNA, the CDR3 is TGTGCCTGGGCGGAGGGGTACTACAATGAGCAGTTCTTC. Translation: CAWAEGYYNEQFF.

The chain has TRBV7-2 and TRBJ2-1, with D uncertain. V was cut by 4 bases and J by 7 bases, with 14 bases left in between. Germline V CDR1 and CDR2: SGHTA, FQGNSA. CDR3 size: 14 residues. In nucleotides, the CDR3 is TGTGCCAGCAGCTCCCTGCCAGGTCTGAATGAGCAGTTCTTC. Protein product: CASSSLPGLNEQFF.

V and J are TRBV5-1 and TRBJ1-3; D remains unclear. Germline-derived CDR1 and CDR2 are SGHRS and YFSETQ. V lost 7 bases and J lost 3, with 11 bases in between. The CDR3 contains 13 residues. The CDR3 bases are TGCGCCAGCCGCCCCGGTAATGGAAACACCATATATTTT. It specifies CASRPGNGNTIYF.

The chain links TRBV10-1 to TRBJ2-5, with 8 bases aligning to TRBD2. The end of the DNA aligns better with TRBJ2-7, so the J call may be wrong. The CDR3 totals 15 residues. Germline V CDR1 and CDR2: WNHNN, SYGVQD (reference sequence). CDR3 protein: CASSESAGGIYEQYF. CDR3 DNA: TGCGCCAGCAGTGAGTCGGCGGGGGGAATCTACGAGCAGTACTTC.

This clone was recorded once. The chain has TRBV29-1 and TRBJ1-1; D gene unclear. There are 12 residues in the CDR3. Looked up from germline, CDR1 is SQVTM and CDR2 is ANQGSEA. Trimming cost V 4 bases and J 11 bases, with 17 bases left between them. This CDR3 is CSVAERAPAAFF. The CDR3 DNA follows: TGCAGCGTTGCGGAGAGGGCCCCGGCGGCTTTCTTT.

V usage is TRBV28 and J usage is TRBJ2-4; D is possibly TRBD2 (6 bases). V shed 7 bases and J shed 7 bases, with 17 bases lying between them. The germline CDR1 and CDR2 sequences are MDHEN and SYDVKM. There are 14 residues in the CDR3. In DNA form, the CDR3 reads TGTGCCAGCACCCCACGTGGCGGGAACAACATTCAGTACTTC. Its protein is CASTPRGGNNIQYF.

The J gene is TRBJ2-6, the V gene TRBV11-2, with TRBD1 identical over 9 bases. Germline trimming cut 4 bases from V and 0 bases from J; bases unmatched to any gene: 7. CDR3 length equals 18 residues. Germline CDR1 reads SGHAT; CDR2 reads FQNNGV. The CDR3 here is CASSSTGTGSSGANVLTF. CDR3 DNA sequence: TGTGCCAGCAGCTCTACCGGGACAGGGAGCTCTGGGGCCAACGTCCTGACTTTC.

The J gene is TRBJ2-1, the V gene TRBV19; TRBD1 matches 9 bases. V was clipped by 4 bases and J by 9 bases; unmatched bases: 4. The CDR3 sequence is 13 residues long. Germline loops: CDR1 LNHDA, CDR2 SQIVND (reference sequence). The CDR3 nucleotides read TGTGCCAGTAGTAGGGACAGGGCTAGTGAGCAGTTCTTC. Residues: CASSRDRASEQFF.

In regard to this clone: The conserved phenylalanine or tryptophan is not found at the CDR3 terminus, so this likely reflects a read error. The rearrangement links TRBV19 to TRBJ1-6, with 7 bases identical to TRBD1. Germline V lookup: CDR1 LNHDA, CDR2 SQIVND (reference sequence). J was trimmed by 12 bases and V by 3 bases; bases with no gene match: 8. This CDR3 is built from 14 residues. In DNA form, the CDR3 reads TGTGCCAGTAGTATGGCCGGGACAGTTGTACCCCTCCACTGT. As protein: CASSMAGTVVPLHC.

The chain recombines TRBV29-1 with TRBJ1-4; D possibly corresponds to TRBD1 (6 bases). Per germline, CDR1 SQVTM and CDR2 ANQGSEA. The CDR3 spans 15 residues. Trimming took 6 bases from V and 0 from J, leaving 14 bases between them. For the CDR3, the DNA is TGCAGCGTCCCCCGGACAGTTACAACTAATGAAAAACTGTTTTTT. The encoded protein is CSVPRTVTTNEKLFF.

The J gene is TRBJ2-7, the V gene TRBV9; 12 bases are shared with TRBD2. With 0 bases clipped from V and 3 bases from J, the junction kept 4 bases outside the gene matches. CDR3 size: 16 residues. CDR1 and CDR2 (germline): SGDLS, YYNGEE. In DNA, the CDR3 is TGTGCCAGCAGCGTAGGCCTAGCGGGGGGGGACTACGAGCAGTACTTC. It encodes CASSVGLAGGDYEQYF.

The chain couples TRBV6-5 to TRBJ2-3, with D possibly matching TRBD2 (7 bases). The CDR3 loop spans 13 amino acids. V was shortened by 6 bases and J by 4 bases, with 11 bases between the two germline ends. Germline assignment: CDR1 MNHEY and CDR2 SVGAGI. The CDR3 sequence is CASREGGADTQYF. In nucleotides, the CDR3 is TGTGCCAGCAGAGAGGGGGGGGCAGATACGCAGTATTTT.

This chain links TRBV11-2 with TRBJ2-1; TRBD2 agrees at 14 bases. This CDR3 has 16 residues. After removal of 7 bases from V and 8 bases from J, the junction contained 10 bases not matched to a gene. The germline V gene encodes CDR1 SGHAT and CDR2 FQNNGV. The CDR3 DNA sequence: TGTGCCAGCAACTATCTCGGGACTAGCGGGAGCTATGAGCAGTTCTTC. This sequence encodes CASNYLGTSGSYEQFF.

The chain is built from TRBV30 and TRBJ2-3; 8 bases are shared with TRBD2. The CDR3 contains 15 residues. With V trimmed by 6 bases and J by 3 bases, 11 bases remained unmatched. Germline V gene data show CDR1 as GTSNPN and CDR2 as SVGIG (reference sequence). CDR3: CACPLSGGPTDTQYF. CDR3 coding DNA: TGTGCCTGTCCTCTGAGCGGGGGACCTACAGATACGCAGTATTTT.

A remark on this clone: Germline is not matched at one junction end, which may reflect a read error. This sample also contains other DNA sequences that code for the same CDR3. The chain carries TRBV7-2 and TRBJ2-3; 8 positions match TRBD2. Germline CDR1 SGHTA, CDR2 FQGNSA. CDR3 length: 16 residues. CDR3 region: CASSSLSGRAPDTQYF. CDR3 in DNA: TGCGCCAGCAGCTCCCTTTCCGGGAGGGCCCCGGATACGCAGTATTTT.

This chain links TRBV7-3 with TRBJ1-6; TRBD1 agrees at 9 bases. This CDR3 is 14 amino acids long. V shed 2 bases and J 13 bases; nucleotides not matched to a gene: 6. Germline V gene sequence: CDR1 SGHTA, CDR2 FQGTGA. The CDR3 bases are TGTGCCAGCAGCTTAGGGACAGGGCTGTCTCCCCTCCACTTT. Amino acid sequence: CASSLGTGLSPLHF.

This clone was seen just once. The genes are TRBV2 and TRBJ2-7; 9 nucleotides align to TRBD1. Germline CDR1 and CDR2: SNHLY and FYNNEI. There are 14 residues in the CDR3. Trimming took 8 bases from V and 3 from J; bases not matched to a gene: 8. The CDR3: CASWDRVSDYEQYF. As DNA, the CDR3 is TGTGCCAGCTGGGACAGGGTATCCGACTACGAGCAGTACTTC. The whole variable domain, filled in from reference TRBV2 and TRBJ2-7, reads EPEVTQTPSHQVTQMGQEVILRCVPISNHLYFYWYRQILGQKVEFLVSFYNNEISEKSEIFDDQFSVERPDGSNFTLKIRSTKLEDSAMYFCASWDRVSDYEQYFGPGTRLTVT.